The T cell receptor (beta chain) described here comes from a study of T cell responses to AZD1222 COVID-19 vaccine. This clone is termed medium-sized (0.01 to 0.1%). Its antigen is undetermined. Clones were read by immunoSEQ multiplex PCR, and TCRdb kept only the in-frame ones, dropping some. The repertoire has 100,000 to 150,000 clones, around 83% of them found once; the top ten carry 12%. Study-wide results and caveats: The donors showed a predominance of white British ancestry and of females, with possible underestimation of clonal diversity.

With 6 bases clipped from V and 0 bases from J, the junction kept 8 bases outside the gene matches. This CDR3 comprises 15 residues. Germline V gives CDR1 MNHEY, CDR2 SVGAGI. This sequence originates from an adult in good health. The chain couples TRBV6-5 to TRBJ2-7, with TRBD1 matching 7 bases. The sample was peripheral blood, taken on day 0 of AZD1222 vaccination. The CDR3 loop is CASRRGTVSSYEQYF. CDR3 in DNA: TGTGCCAGCAGGAGGGGGACAGTGAGCTCCTACGAGCAGTACTTC.